This entry lists 7 T cell receptor beta chains sequenced from one sample in a study of blood T cell repertoires in COVID-19. The protocol was immunoSEQ multiplex PCR, while the TCRdb copy is restricted to in-frame clones and leaves out a portion. This sample has 45,000 to 50,000 clones, with 88% found just once. Sequenced: peripheral blood. These receptors were collected from a man aged 50 or older with active COVID-19.

This clone was seen a single time. The V call is TRBV5-6, the J call TRBJ2-7; TRBD1 aligns across 7 bases. This CDR3 has 14 amino acids. Germline V gene sequence: CDR1 SGHDT, CDR2 YYEEEE. The trim removed 0 bases at V and 4 bases at J, leaving 4 bases unmatched. CDR3 sequence: CASSLGRQGYEQYF. Written as DNA, the CDR3 is TGTGCCAGCAGCTTGGGGCGACAGGGATACGAGCAGTACTTC.

The chain recombines TRBV7-2 with TRBJ1-1; possible D gene TRBD1, 5 bases. The CDR3 has 15 residues. Trimming removed 4 bases from V and 0 bases from J, with 12 bases in between. Germline values: CDR1 SGHTA, CDR2 FQGNSA. CDR3 DNA: TGTGCCAGCAGCTCCCTCGGGGGTATGAACACTGAAGCTTTCTTT. Encoded protein: CASSSLGGMNTEAFF. Drawing the rest from reference TRBV7-2 and TRBJ1-1, the complete variable domain is GAGVSQSPSNKVTEKGKDVELRCDPISGHTALYWYRQSLGQGLEFLIYFQGNSAPDKSGLPSDRFSAERTGGSVSTLTIQRTQQEDSAVYLCASSSLGGMNTEAFFGQGTRLTVV.

The gene calls are TRBV20-1 and TRBJ1-4, with 10 nucleotides matching TRBD1. This CDR3 is built from 15 residues. The germline V gene encodes CDR1 DFQATT and CDR2 SNEGSKA (reference sequence). With V trimmed by 3 bases and J by 6 bases, 7 bases remained unmatched. CDR3 residues: CSASRTGGSYEKLFF. The CDR3, as DNA: TGCAGTGCTAGTCGGACAGGGGGGTCGTATGAAAAACTGTTTTTT.

The chain combines TRBV7-3 with TRBJ2-1; 11 nucleotides agree with TRBD1. This CDR3 comprises 13 residues. V shed 4 bases and J 9 bases; nucleotides not matched to a gene: 2. Germline V lookup: CDR1 SGHTA, CDR2 FQGTGA. The chain's CDR3 is CASSWGQGVEQFF. In DNA, the CDR3 is TGTGCCAGCAGCTGGGGACAGGGGGTTGAGCAGTTCTTC.

CDR3 sequence: CASSLDSPLRYTF. The CDR3 DNA follows: TGTGCCAGCAGCTTAGACTCCCCCCTTCGCTACACCTTC. The chain recombines TRBV7-9 with TRBJ1-2; D gene unclear. The ends were cut back, 1 base at V and 9 bases at J, with 12 bases in the middle. Germline V lookup: CDR1 SEHNR, CDR2 FQNEAQ (reference sequence). The CDR3 extends over 13 amino acids.

The rearrangement joins TRBV4-1 to TRBJ2-4; D is possibly TRBD1 (6 bases). The ends were cut back, 2 bases at V and 7 bases at J, with 21 bases in the middle. Germline V gene sequence: CDR1 MGHRA, CDR2 YSYEKL. The CDR3 spans 17 residues. CDR3 DNA sequence: TGCGCCAGCAGCCAACCCCTACAGGGAGCCCTGAGGAACATTCAGTACTTC. As protein: CASSQPLQGALRNIQYF.

V usage is TRBV5-8 and J usage is TRBJ2-5, with TRBD1 identical over 9 bases. CDR3 size: 15 residues. Germline loops: CDR1 SGHTS, CDR2 YDEGEE. V lost 0 bases and J lost 1; bases outside the gene matches: 1. The CDR3 bases are TGTGCCAGCAGCTTGGGGACAGGGGTCCAAGAGACCCAGTACTTC. Translation: CASSLGTGVQETQYF.